This entry lists 26 T cell receptor beta chains sequenced from one sample in a study of T cells in Graves' hyperthyroidism and ophthalmopathy. Regions amplified from RNA transcripts were the TCR beta CDR3 regions. In the first-round RT-PCR of the TCR CDR3, the HTBI primer set was used. TCRdb processed the multiplex PCR reads anew with MiXCR; each CDR3 protein has one entry. The sample consists of 350,000 to 400,000 distinct CDR3 sequences, roughly 20% of them appearing once. Sequencing was done on a sample of blood. These receptors all come from a man aged 18 to 30 with Graves' ophthalmopathy.

This clonotype occurred a few times. This chain uses TRBV12-3 or TRBV12-4 with TRBJ2-2; 11 nucleotides agree with TRBD2. The CDR3 is 17 residues long. With 2 bases clipped from V and 2 bases from J, the junction kept 4 bases outside the gene matches. CDR3 sequence (DNA): TGTGCCAGCAGTTTATATCTAGCGGGGGGTAACACCGGGGAGCTGTTTTTT. This codes for CASSLYLAGGNTGELFF.

This clonotype was seen repeatedly, ten times or more. The J gene is TRBJ1-1, the V gene TRBV7-8, with D tentatively TRBD1 (5 bases). CDR3 size: 13 residues. The germline V and J ends were trimmed by 3 bases and 7 bases, with 12 bases remaining between them. In germline, CDR1 is SGHVS, CDR2 FQNEAQ. CDR3 sequence (DNA): TGTGCCAGCAGCTTCGCACAGAGGGGTGAAGCTTTCTTT. Translated, it gives CASSFAQRGEAFF.

This clonotype was picked up many times. V is TRBV6-1 and J is TRBJ1-5, with a weak D call TRBD1 (6 bases). V dropped 5 bases and J dropped 4 bases, with 18 bases sitting between them. CDR3 length equals 16 residues. Germline values: CDR1 MNHNS, CDR2 SASEGT. Here the CDR3 DNA reads TGTGCCAGCAGTCAAACGACAGGCCCCGCGAATCAGCCCCAGCATTTT. This codes for CASSQTTGPANQPQHF.

Concerning this clonotype: A read error may be the cause here, since a much bigger clone is one base away. This chain joins TRBV5-1 and TRBJ2-3; TRBD2 agrees at 8 bases. CDR3 size: 15 residues. Germline loops: CDR1 SGHRS, CDR2 YFSETQ. The V gene end was trimmed by 0 bases and the J gene end by 4 bases; junction bases not matched to a gene: 4. The DNA of the CDR3 is TGCGCCAGCAGCTTGGCCGCGGGGGGTTCAGATACGCAGTATTTT. Its translation is CASSLAAGGSDTQYF. The whole variable domain, filled in from reference TRBV5-1 and TRBJ2-3, reads KAGVTQTPRYLIKTRGQQVTLSCSPISGHRSVSWYQQTPGQGLQFLFEYFSETQRNKGNFPGRFSGRQFSNSRSEMNVSTLELGDSALYLCASSLAAGGSDTQYFGPGTRLTVL.

This clonotype was seen repeatedly, ten times or more. V gene TRBV20-1 combines with J gene TRBJ2-7; TRBD1 is a possible D gene (5 bases). Germline-derived CDR1 and CDR2 are DFQATT and SNEGSKA (reference sequence). V was cut by 0 bases and J by 2 bases, with 11 bases left in between. The CDR3 contains 14 residues. The CDR3 DNA is TGCAGTGCTAGAGACGACAGTACACCCTACGAGCAGTACTTC. Its translation: CSARDDSTPYEQYF.

This clonotype appeared many times. The V call is TRBV19, the J call TRBJ2-2; D may be TRBD1 or TRBD2 (5 bases each). The length of the CDR3 is 17 residues. Trimming shortened V by 7 bases and J by 1 base, and 19 bases separated the two germline ends. CDR1 and CDR2 from the germline V gene are LNHDA and SQIVND (reference sequence). CDR3 sequence reads: CASIPRGVGKNTGELFF. CDR3 DNA sequence: TGTGCCAGTATCCCACGAGGGGTAGGGAAGAACACCGGGGAGCTGTTTTTT.

The CDR3 coding sequence is TGTGCCAGCAGCTGGGGGGACTTTTGGGGCACAGATACGCAGTATTTT. This gives the protein CASSWGDFWGTDTQYF. The chain recombines TRBV7-9 with TRBJ2-3; D may be TRBD2 (6 bases). The V end was cut by 4 bases, the J end by 1 base, with 15 bases between. The CDR3 sequence is 16 residues long. The germline gives CDR1 SEHNR, CDR2 FQNEAQ (reference sequence).

V is TRBV2 and J is TRBJ1-2; 7 nucleotides line up with TRBD1. Germline V lookup: CDR1 SNHLY, CDR2 FYNNEI. CDR3 length equals 14 residues. The V segment lost 6 bases and the J segment 5 bases; nucleotides outside the gene matches: 9. DNA for the CDR3: TGTGCCAGCAGGAGAGCTGGGACAGCGTATGGCTACACCTTC. This gives the protein CASRRAGTAYGYTF.

V gene TRBV4-1 combines with J gene TRBJ2-2; D remains ambiguous. In germline, CDR1 is MGHRA, CDR2 YSYEKL. The CDR3 is 16 residues long. V lost 2 bases, J lost 0 bases, and 10 bases lay in between. Here the CDR3 reads CASSQNTDANTGELFF. The CDR3 nucleotides read TGCGCCAGCAGCCAAAACACTGACGCGAACACCGGGGAGCTGTTTTTT.

This rearrangement joins TRBV12-3 or TRBV12-4 to TRBJ2-3; D not resolved. This CDR3 is 14 amino acids long. Trimming left V 4 bases short and J 6 bases short, with 14 bases between. Written as DNA, the CDR3 is TGTGCCAGCAGTTCTGCTAGTCGCAGGGATACGCAGTATTTT. Protein product: CASSSASRRDTQYF.

The CDR3 is CASSAHRDRGRLDGYTF. CDR3 nucleotide sequence: TGTGCCAGCAGCGCCCACCGGGACAGGGGGCGGCTAGATGGCTACACCTTC. J is TRBJ1-2 and V is TRBV2; 12 positions agree with TRBD1. The CDR3 contains 17 residues. Germline values: CDR1 SNHLY, CDR2 FYNNEI. V was clipped by 6 bases and J by 6 bases; unmatched bases: 14.

Many counts were recorded for this clonotype. The chain is built from TRBV4-2 and TRBJ2-7; TRBD2 might be the D (6 bases). Trimming removed 0 bases from V and 3 bases from J, with 9 bases in between. The germline V gene has CDR1 LGHNA and CDR2 YNFKEQ. The CDR3 covers 14 residues. As DNA, the CDR3 is TGTGCCAGCAGCCAAGAGGCCGGGGGCTACGAGCAGTACTTC. It encodes CASSQEAGGYEQYF.

In DNA, the CDR3 is TGCGCCAGCGCGAAGGGGGCCGCTTACTCTGGGGCCAACGTCCTGACTTTC. The encoded protein is CASAKGAAYSGANVLTF. This sequence joins TRBV4-1 and TRBJ2-6; TRBD1 agrees at 7 bases. V gave up 8 bases and J gave up 0 bases; unmatched junction bases: 10. The CDR3 contains 17 residues. In germline, CDR1 is MGHRA, CDR2 YSYEKL.

The table lists this clonotype with many counts. The V gene is TRBV3-1, the J gene TRBJ2-7; the D is unclear. V was trimmed by 1 base and J by 0 bases, leaving 1 base between them. Germline values: CDR1 LGHDT, CDR2 YNNKEL (reference sequence). The CDR3 totals 12 residues. CDR3 nucleotide sequence: TGTGCCAGCAGCCAAGGCTCCTACGAGCAGTACTTC. This gives the protein CASSQGSYEQYF.

In this sample, this clonotype turned up many times. The gene calls are TRBV6-5 and TRBJ2-5; 12 bases are a match to TRBD2. Germline V CDR1 and CDR2: MNHEY, SVGAGI. V lost 2 bases and J lost 5; bases outside the gene matches: 3. The CDR3 is made up of 15 amino acids. The CDR3 DNA reads as TGTGCCAGCAGTTACACTAGCGGGGGGAGTGAGACCCAGTACTTC. Amino acids: CASSYTSGGSETQYF.

Concerning this clonotype itself: One end of the junction varies from germline; a read error may be responsible. This chain uses TRBV27 with TRBJ1-4; D is unresolved. CDR3 length: 14 amino acids. In germline, CDR1 is MNHEY, CDR2 SMNVEV (reference sequence). DNA for the CDR3: TGTGCCAGCAGTTTACCGGGAACTAATGAAAAACCGTTTTTT. Amino acids: CASSLPGTNEKPFF.

This clonotype was found a few times. The chain links TRBV20-1 to TRBJ2-3, with 9 bases matching TRBD1. Germline-derived CDR1 and CDR2 are DFQATT and SNEGSKA (reference sequence). The CDR3 is 14 amino acids. Unmatched junction bases numbered 5, after V lost 5 bases and J lost 2 bases. The CDR3 loop reads CSAVRDRATDTQYF. The CDR3 DNA is TGCAGTGCTGTCCGGGACAGGGCCACAGATACGCAGTATTTT.

This sequence joins TRBV24-1 and TRBJ2-5; D might be TRBD1 (6 bases). The CDR3 length is 13 residues. CDR1 is KGHDR and CDR2 is SFDVKD in the germline V gene. Trimming shortened V by 7 bases and J by 4 bases, and 12 bases separated the two germline ends. CDR3 nucleotides: TGTGCCACCAGGAACAGGGTCTCAGAGACCCAGTACTTC. It translates to CATRNRVSETQYF.

This clonotype has a handful of counts. The genes are TRBV7-2 and TRBJ2-5; a weak D match, TRBD2 (5 bases). This CDR3 has 13 residues. V lost 4 bases and J 2 bases, leaving 8 bases between the germline ends. Germline V gene data show CDR1 as SGHTA and CDR2 as FQGNSA. The CDR3 sequence: CASSSRGQETQYF. The CDR3 region has the DNA TGTGCCAGCAGCTCCCGAGGGCAAGAGACCCAGTACTTC.

To note about this clonotype: This could be a read error, since a much larger clone is one nucleotide away. The rearrangement links TRBV7-9 to TRBJ1-1; D is uncertain. This CDR3 region has 10 residues. Trimming shortened V by 3 bases and J by 4 bases, and 0 bases separated the two germline ends. Germline V gives CDR1 SEHNR, CDR2 FQNEAQ (reference sequence). The DNA of the CDR3 is TGTGCCAGCAGCTTCACTGAAGCTTTCTTT. As protein: CASSFTEAFF.

This clonotype was counted only a few times. The chain combines TRBV2 with TRBJ2-1; D not resolved. Trimming took 3 bases from V and 6 from J, leaving 9 bases between them. Germline-derived CDR1 and CDR2 are SNHLY and FYNNEI. The CDR3 contains 13 residues. The CDR3 protein is CASSEELLNEQFF. CDR3 DNA sequence: TGTGCCAGCAGTGAGGAACTCCTCAATGAGCAGTTCTTC.

This clonotype was detected many times. The chain recombines TRBV28 with TRBJ1-2; the D is unclear. This CDR3 is 14 amino acids long. The germline V and J ends were trimmed by 3 bases and 11 bases, with 19 bases remaining between them. Germline V gene sequence: CDR1 MDHEN, CDR2 SYDVKM. CDR3 residues: CASSLGYGNWAYTF. The CDR3 region has the DNA TGTGCCAGCAGTTTGGGTTACGGCAATTGGGCATACACCTTC.

This clonotype was seen at least ten times. The chain has TRBV20-1 and TRBJ2-3; D might be TRBD1 (7 bases). Per the germline V gene, CDR1 is DFQATT and CDR2 is SNEGSKA (reference sequence). The CDR3 has 13 amino acids. V gave up 4 bases and J gave up 6 bases, with 14 bases separating them. In DNA form, the CDR3 reads TGCAGTGCTACTCGACAGGGAGGCGATACGCAGTATTTT. Translated: CSATRQGGDTQYF.

This clonotype was detected many times. The genes are TRBV2 and TRBJ1-5, with no clear D. Trimming removed 7 bases from V and 0 bases from J, with 7 bases in between. CDR1 and CDR2 from the germline V gene are SNHLY and FYNNEI. The CDR3 covers 13 residues. The CDR3 protein is CASMSDSNQPQHF. For the CDR3, the DNA is TGTGCCAGCATGTCGGATAGCAATCAGCCCCAGCATTTT.

In its sample, this clonotype was seen a few times. This chain connects TRBV6-5 to TRBJ2-3; perhaps TRBD2 as D (6 bases). CDR1 is MNHEY, CDR2 SVGAGI, per germline. The CDR3 spans 14 residues. Trimming cost V 2 bases and J 3 bases, with 9 bases left between them. The CDR3 region has the DNA TGTGCCAGCAGTTACGTTCTAGCGACAGATACGCAGTATTTT. This codes for CASSYVLATDTQYF.

To note about this clonotype: A junction end diverges from the germline sequence, so it may reflect a read error. The chain is built from TRBV5-4 and TRBJ2-1; no firm D call. The length of the CDR3 is 15 residues. Germline V gives CDR1 SGHNT, CDR2 YYREEE (reference sequence). Written as DNA, the CDR3 is TGTGCCAGCAGCTTGGCAGGCCAGGCCTACAATGAGCAGCTCTTC. It is translated as CASSLAGQAYNEQLF.